These 6 T cell receptor beta chains were sequenced from one sample in a study of blood T cell repertoires in COVID-19. Libraries were prepared by immunoSEQ multiplex PCR; TCRdb keeps only in-frame clonotypes and omits some of them. The table lists 100,000 to 120,000 clones, nearly 90% of them singletons. Sequencing was carried out using peripheral blood. The receptors originated from a human donor in a cohort sampled during active COVID-19.

This sequence joins TRBV5-1 and TRBJ1-1; D call uncertain. V was cut by 2 bases and J by 2 bases, with 10 bases left in between. In germline, CDR1 is SGHRS, CDR2 YFSETQ. This CDR3 is built from 14 residues. The CDR3: CASSLQSFNTEAFF. CDR3 DNA: TGCGCCAGCAGCTTACAGAGTTTTAACACTGAAGCTTTCTTT.

This clone was seen more than once but under ten times. J is TRBJ1-1 and V is TRBV7-3; 12 nucleotides agree with TRBD1. The germline V gene has CDR1 SGHTA and CDR2 FQGTGA. This CDR3 spans 15 amino acids. The trim removed 4 bases at V and 4 bases at J, leaving 4 bases unmatched. CDR3 in amino acids: CASSSGTGGGTEAFF. CDR3 DNA sequence: TGTGCCAGCAGCTCAGGGACAGGGGGCGGCACTGAAGCTTTCTTT.

Only one count was recorded for this clone. The chain employs TRBV9 and TRBJ2-3, with D maybe TRBD2 (6 bases). Trimming left V 0 bases short and J 1 base short, with 12 bases between. CDR3 size: 16 residues. CDR1 and CDR2 from the germline V gene are SGDLS and YYNGEE. The chain's CDR3 is CASSVDPGVGTDTQYF. The CDR3 region has the DNA TGTGCCAGCAGCGTAGATCCGGGGGTGGGCACAGATACGCAGTATTTT.

The chain uses TRBV18 and TRBJ1-5; weak D call: TRBD1 (6 bases). This CDR3 comprises 15 residues. Per the germline V gene, CDR1 is KGHSH and CDR2 is LQKENI. Trimming removed 5 bases from V and 2 bases from J, with 13 bases in between. The CDR3 DNA sequence: TGTGCCAGCTCAGAAACAGGGCATGGCAATCAGCCCCAGCATTTT. Its protein product is CASSETGHGNQPQHF.

J is TRBJ2-3 and V is TRBV6-4, with 10 bases fitting TRBD1. Germline V CDR1 and CDR2: MRHNA, SNTAGT. The length of the CDR3 is 13 residues. V shed 8 bases, J shed 3 bases, and the junction held 2 bases outside the gene matches. CDR3 bases: TGTGCCAGCGGACAGGGGGTAACAGATACGCAGTATTTT. It is translated as CASGQGVTDTQYF.

CDR3 amino acids: CASSYSQGGSDTQYF. The CDR3 nucleotides read TGTGCCAGCAGTTACTCACAGGGGGGCTCAGATACGCAGTATTTT. The chain recombines TRBV6-5 with TRBJ2-3; 8 nucleotides line up with TRBD1. This CDR3 has 15 amino acids. V was pared by 0 bases and J by 4 bases, with 3 bases of the junction left unmatched. The germline V gene has CDR1 MNHEY and CDR2 SVGAGI.